The T cell receptor (beta chain) under discussion was sequenced for a study of blood T cell repertoires in COVID-19. As originally analysed: Cell counts per sample came from amplifying reference gene primers. Clones were read by immunoSEQ multiplex PCR, and TCRdb kept only the in-frame ones, dropping some. V and J calls and clone size follow that table, whereas D and trimming were derived from the DNA. The sample has 200,000 to 250,000 clones; roughly 84% are singletons. Participant age was about 18 to 95 years, and participants resided in roughly 24 US areas. This clone appeared a few times. The TCR was taken from a woman between 35 and 50 years old who had recovered from COVID-19. The sample comprised PBMCs or T cells enriched from blood (not recorded which).

DNA of the CDR3: TGTGCCAGCAGCTTAACGAGGACTAGCCAAGATACGCAGTATTTT. This sequence encodes CASSLTRTSQDTQYF. The chain has TRBV7-3 and TRBJ2-3, with 8 positions matching TRBD2. This CDR3 region has 15 residues. The germline gives CDR1 SGHTA, CDR2 FQGTGA. Trimming took 0 bases from V and 5 from J; bases not matched to a gene: 4. Based on the CDR3 plus reference TRBV7-3 and TRBJ2-3, the full variable domain is GAGVSQTPSNKVTEKGKYVELRCDPISGHTALYWYRQSLGQGPEFLIYFQGTGAADDSGLPNDRFFAVRPEGSVSTLKIQRTERGDSAVYLCASSLTRTSQDTQYFGPGTRLTVL.